One sample yielded the 25 T cell receptor beta chains listed below, sequenced in a study of T cell changes during pregnancy in multiple sclerosis. Assay: immunoSEQ multiplex PCR; the TCRdb copy retains only in-frame clones and omits some. This table has 85,000 to 100,000 clones, under 95% appearing once. The starting material was peripheral blood, obtained after pregnancy. The receptor set was obtained from a female donor with multiple sclerosis, enrolled in a pregnancy study.

The CDR3 bases are TGTGCCAGCAGCGTGAGTCTAGCGGGAGGCACAGATACGCAGTATTTT. Its translation is CASSVSLAGGTDTQYF. The chain carries TRBV9 and TRBJ2-3; TRBD2 matches at 10 bases. The CDR3 consists of 16 residues. CDR1 is SGDLS and CDR2 is YYNGEE in the germline V gene. V was pared by 2 bases and J by 1 base, with 4 bases of the junction left unmatched.

The chain links TRBV15 to TRBJ2-7, with D maybe TRBD1 (6 bases). The ends were cut back, 3 bases at V and 0 bases at J, with 15 bases in the middle. The CDR3 totals 16 residues. The germline V gene has CDR1 LNHNV and CDR2 YYDKDF (reference sequence). The CDR3 here is CATSSLMGDNSYEQYF. In DNA, the CDR3 is TGTGCCACCAGCAGCCTTATGGGGGACAACTCCTACGAGCAGTACTTC.

The V gene is TRBV5-4, the J gene TRBJ1-1, with 8 bases lining up with TRBD1. Trimming removed 4 bases from V and 0 bases from J; junction bases left unmatched: 5. The CDR3 length is 15 residues. Germline V gene lookup returns CDR1 SGHNT and CDR2 YYREEE (reference sequence). The CDR3 coding sequence is TGTGCCAGCAGCCCGCGACAGGGGTTGAACACTGAAGCTTTCTTT. As protein: CASSPRQGLNTEAFF.

The chain uses TRBV19 and TRBJ2-4; D unresolved. This CDR3 has 13 amino acids. CDR1 and CDR2 (germline): LNHDA, SQIVND (reference sequence). V was clipped by 7 bases and J by 6 bases, with 13 bases between them. The CDR3 region is CASNKRHANIQYF. In DNA, the CDR3 is TGTGCCAGTAATAAACGACACGCAAACATTCAGTACTTC.

J is TRBJ2-1 and V is TRBV19; D remains ambiguous. V lost 6 bases to trimming and J lost 4 bases, with 7 bases between them. This CDR3 has 12 residues. CDR1 and CDR2 (germline): LNHDA, SQIVND (reference sequence). CDR3: CASSLRYNEQFF. CDR3 sequence (DNA): TGTGCCAGTAGCCTGCGGTACAATGAGCAGTTCTTC.

V and J are TRBV14 and TRBJ2-1; 11 bases fit TRBD2. V shed 0 bases, J shed 8 bases, and the junction held 12 bases outside the gene matches. The CDR3 contains 18 residues. Germline V gene lookup returns CDR1 SGHDN and CDR2 FVKESK. DNA of the CDR3: TGTGCCAGCAGCCAAGATTTTAGCGGGAGGGCCCTTTTAGATGAGCAGTTCTTC. It codes for CASSQDFSGRALLDEQFF.

The V call is TRBV27, the J call TRBJ2-2, with D hard to call. This CDR3 contains 17 residues. V was clipped by 7 bases and J by 5 bases, with 23 bases between them. Germline V gene sequence: CDR1 MNHEY, CDR2 SMNVEV (reference sequence). The CDR3 sequence: CASTILFVKRETGELFF. The DNA of the CDR3 is TGTGCCAGCACCATTTTATTTGTGAAGCGAGAGACCGGGGAGCTGTTTTTT.

V usage is TRBV30 and J usage is TRBJ2-7; maybe TRBD2 (7 bases). This CDR3 comprises 13 residues. V was shortened by 0 bases and J by 7 bases, with 13 bases between the two germline ends. Germline lookup yields CDR1 GTSNPN and CDR2 SVGIG (reference sequence). CDR3 loop: CAWSVGGGGEQYF. In nucleotides, the CDR3 is TGTGCCTGGAGTGTTGGGGGAGGGGGGGAGCAGTACTTC.

CDR3 region: CASSPGQGGRETQYF. Here the CDR3 DNA reads TGTGCCAGCTCACCGGGACAGGGCGGCAGAGAGACCCAGTACTTC. The chain employs TRBV18 and TRBJ2-5, with 9 bases that match TRBD1. V shed 3 bases, J shed 4 bases, and the junction held 6 bases outside the gene matches. The CDR3 has 15 amino acids. Germline V gene data show CDR1 as KGHSH and CDR2 as LQKENI.

V usage is TRBV5-3 and J usage is TRBJ2-1; 13 positions agree with TRBD2. TRBV5-3 is an open reading frame, and its role is uncertain. The CDR3 is 20 residues long. Losses at the gene ends were 1 base for V and 0 bases for J; bases not matched to a gene: 10. The CDR3 bases are TGTGCCAGAAGCTTGTCACTAGCGGGAGGGCCGAGGAGCTCCTACAATGAGCAGTTCTTC. This encodes CARSLSLAGGPRSSYNEQFF.

The chain recombines TRBV4-3 with TRBJ2-4, with 9 nucleotides matching TRBD1. CDR1 LGHNA and CDR2 YSLEER come from the germline V gene. The junction had 1 base not matched to a gene; V was cut back by 1 base and J by 0 bases. The length of the CDR3 is 16 residues. In nucleotides, the CDR3 is TGCGCCAGCAGCCAAGGGACAGGGGTAGCCAAAAACATTCAGTACTTC. Translated, it gives CASSQGTGVAKNIQYF.

A few counts support this clone. The chain recombines TRBV4-2 with TRBJ2-3; unclear D gene. Germline CDR1 is LGHNA and CDR2 is YNFKEQ. This CDR3 has 15 amino acids. V was pared by 4 bases and J by 2 bases, with 13 bases between. The CDR3 coding sequence is TGTGCCAGCAGCCCTACGGCACAGCCCACAGATACGCAGTATTTT. As protein: CASSPTAQPTDTQYF.

J is TRBJ2-2 and V is TRBV15, with D possibly matching TRBD1 (6 bases). V gave up 0 bases and J gave up 6 bases, with 14 bases separating them. Germline V gives CDR1 LNHNV, CDR2 YYDKDF (reference sequence). CDR3 length: 16 amino acids. This chain's CDR3 is CATSRDSGQGSGELFF. The CDR3 coding sequence is TGTGCCACCAGCAGAGATTCGGGGCAGGGGTCCGGGGAGCTGTTTTTT.

This chain connects TRBV11-2 to TRBJ2-7; a weak D match, TRBD1 (6 bases). Germline-derived CDR1 and CDR2 are SGHAT and FQNNGV. Trimming took 3 bases from V and 5 from J, leaving 8 bases between them. The CDR3 is 12 residues long. The CDR3 DNA reads as TGTGCCAGCAGCTTTGGGGGCGACGAGCAGTACTTC. Amino acids: CASSFGGDEQYF.

V and J are TRBV6-1 and TRBJ2-7; D is possibly TRBD2 (6 bases). The V and J ends lost 4 bases and 3 bases respectively, with 13 bases between them. Germline values: CDR1 MNHNS, CDR2 SASEGT. The CDR3 is 14 amino acids. CDR3 DNA: TGTGCCAGCAGTGGGGGACTTGGGGTCTACGAGCAGTACTTC. It yields the protein CASSGGLGVYEQYF.

This sequence joins TRBV5-4 and TRBJ2-3; possibly TRBD2 for D (5 bases). CDR3 size: 14 residues. CDR1 and CDR2 from the germline V gene are SGHNT and YYREEE (reference sequence). Deletions cut 0 bases from V and 6 bases from J, with 11 bases between. The CDR3 protein is CASSLGAAPDTQYF. Here the CDR3 DNA reads TGTGCCAGCAGCTTGGGAGCGGCCCCTGATACGCAGTATTTT.

V and J are TRBV4-1 and TRBJ1-1; TRBD1 aligns across 8 bases. With 4 bases clipped from V and 4 bases from J, the junction kept 8 bases outside the gene matches. The germline V gene encodes CDR1 MGHRA and CDR2 YSYEKL. This CDR3 is 15 amino acids long. The DNA for the CDR3 is TGCGCCAGCAGCCCGACGACAGGGGCCTTCACTGAAGCTTTCTTT. Amino acids: CASSPTTGAFTEAFF.

The chain carries TRBV19 and TRBJ2-7; the match to TRBD2 covers 7 bases. V lost 4 bases and J lost 2; bases outside the gene matches: 8. The CDR3 runs to 15 residues. Germline CDR1 reads LNHDA; CDR2 reads SQIVND (reference sequence). Here the CDR3 DNA reads TGTGCCAGTAGTAGGGGGGGGGACGGACCCTACGAGCAGTACTTC. The encoded protein is CASSRGGDGPYEQYF.

This clone was recorded once. The rearrangement joins TRBV7-8 to TRBJ2-5; perhaps TRBD2 as D (6 bases). Deletions cut 6 bases from V and 5 bases from J, with 10 bases between. The CDR3 is made up of 12 amino acids. Looked up from germline, CDR1 is SGHVS and CDR2 is FQNEAQ. CDR3 region: CASRLGGETQYF. Written as DNA, the CDR3 is TGTGCCAGCAGACTAGGAGGGGAGACCCAGTACTTC. The whole variable domain, remainder taken from reference TRBV7-8 and TRBJ2-5, is GAGVSQSPRYKVAKRGQDVALRCDPISGHVSLFWYQQALGQGPEFLTYFQNEAQLDKSGLPSDRFFAERPEGSVSTLKIQRTQQEDSAVYLCASRLGGETQYFGPGTRLLVL.

The V gene is TRBV7-9, the J gene TRBJ2-7; weak D call: TRBD2 (6 bases). Germline loops: CDR1 SEHNR, CDR2 FQNEAQ (reference sequence). Trimming left V 0 bases short and J 0 bases short, with 9 bases between. This CDR3 has 15 residues. The CDR3 nucleotides read TGTGCCAGCAGCTTAGCGCTCGGGAGCTCCTACGAGCAGTACTTC. It encodes CASSLALGSSYEQYF.

The chain links TRBV5-1 to TRBJ1-1; a weak D match, TRBD1 (5 bases). The CDR3 contains 12 residues. CDR1 and CDR2 from the germline V gene are SGHRS and YFSETQ. V was pared by 7 bases and J by 1 base, with 8 bases between. Here the CDR3 DNA reads TGCGCCAGCGGACAATGGAACACTGAAGCTTTCTTT. Translating it yields CASGQWNTEAFF.

The chain uses TRBV5-4 and TRBJ2-1; no clear D gene. Trimming cost V 0 bases and J 9 bases, with 4 bases left between them. CDR3 length: 11 amino acids. Germline V gene lookup returns CDR1 SGHNT and CDR2 YYREEE (reference sequence). The CDR3 DNA is TGTGCCAGCAGCTTGGTCGGTGAGCAGTTCTTC. Protein sequence: CASSLVGEQFF.

The chain uses TRBV2 and TRBJ2-5; 14 bases align to TRBD2. Germline V gene lookup returns CDR1 SNHLY and CDR2 FYNNEI. Germline trimming cut 2 bases from V and 4 bases from J; bases unmatched to any gene: 6. CDR3 length: 17 amino acids. The CDR3 DNA reads TGTGCCAGCAGTGAACAGATCGGACTAGCGGGAGGAGAGACCCAGTACTTC. As protein: CASSEQIGLAGGETQYF.

CDR3 region: CASSHPQETQYF. The CDR3 nucleotides are TGCGCCAGCAGCCATCCTCAAGAGACCCAGTACTTC. V is TRBV4-1 and J is TRBJ2-5, with D hard to call. The CDR3 length is 12 residues. CDR1 MGHRA and CDR2 YSYEKL come from the germline V gene. Trimming stripped 3 bases from V and 2 bases from J, with 4 bases between.

The chain links TRBV12-5 to TRBJ2-1; 12 bases match TRBD2. Germline-derived CDR1 and CDR2 are LGHNT and FRNRAP. The CDR3 extends over 15 amino acids. V lost 6 bases, J lost 0 bases, and 0 bases stayed unmatched. The CDR3 spells CASGTSGSSYNEQFF. CDR3 nucleotides: TGTGCTAGTGGGACTAGCGGGAGCTCCTACAATGAGCAGTTCTTC.